The 32 T cell receptor beta chains reported below all come from one sample, sequenced in a study of OX40 agonist ivuxolimab in advanced cancers. The repertoire was sequenced with immunoSEQ multiplex PCR; TCRdb's copy has only in-frame clones and lacks some. The data show fewer than 55,000 clones, with more than 85% seen just once and around 14% held by the top ten. The material was CD4+ or CD8+ T cells sorted from blood, obtained in a trial of the OX40 agonist ivuxolimab. These receptor sequences come from an adult with an advanced solid tumor such as melanoma, head and neck, liver or kidney cancer.

The J gene is TRBJ2-3, the V gene TRBV6-5; D gene unclear. The CDR3 is made up of 14 amino acids. Trimming removed 3 bases from V and 3 bases from J, with 10 bases in between. CDR1 and CDR2 from the germline V gene are MNHEY and SVGAGI. The CDR3 coding sequence is TGTGCCAGCAGTTATACCAGCGAGACAGATACGCAGTATTTT. Translation: CASSYTSETDTQYF.

The CDR3 sequence is CASSLASTGGYGYTF. The CDR3 DNA reads TGCGCCAGCAGCTTGGCCTCCACAGGGGGCTATGGCTACACCTTC. The gene calls are TRBV5-1 and TRBJ1-2; 8 nucleotides match TRBD1. This CDR3 is built from 15 residues. The germline gives CDR1 SGHRS, CDR2 YFSETQ. The junction had 5 bases not matched to a gene; V was cut back by 0 bases and J by 4 bases.

This chain joins TRBV6-5 and TRBJ2-7, with D maybe TRBD1 (5 bases). The length of the CDR3 is 14 residues. The germline V and J ends were trimmed by 8 bases and 2 bases, with 16 bases remaining between them. Germline CDR1 reads MNHEY; CDR2 reads SVGAGI. This CDR3 is CASRYSTGTYEQYF. The CDR3 coding sequence is TGTGCCAGCCGATATTCAACAGGTACCTACGAGCAGTACTTC.

This rearrangement joins TRBV11-1 to TRBJ2-1; D unresolved. Looked up from germline, CDR1 is SGHAT and CDR2 is FQDESV (reference sequence). The V gene lost 5 bases and the J gene lost 3 bases, with 5 bases spanning the gap. This CDR3 has 12 amino acids. CDR3 coding DNA: TGTGCCAGCAGCGAATACTACAATGAGCAGTTCTTC. This encodes CASSEYYNEQFF.

The table lists this clone with a count of one. The V call is TRBV4-1, the J call TRBJ1-3; D remains ambiguous. The V and J ends lost 0 bases and 1 base respectively, with 13 bases between them. The germline V gene has CDR1 MGHRA and CDR2 YSYEKL. The CDR3 extends over 17 amino acids. The DNA for the CDR3 is TGCGCCAGCAGCCAAGATCTTGTGGAGAGGTCTGGAAACACCATATATTTT. It is translated as CASSQDLVERSGNTIYF.

This clone has only a few counts. The chain links TRBV4-1 to TRBJ2-7, with 10 bases identical to TRBD1. This CDR3 spans 13 amino acids. Per germline, CDR1 MGHRA and CDR2 YSYEKL. V gave up 2 bases and J gave up 6 bases; unmatched junction bases: 1. Here the CDR3 reads CASSQWTGGEQYF. The CDR3 nucleotides read TGCGCCAGCAGCCAATGGACAGGGGGCGAGCAGTACTTC.

The rearrangement joins TRBV30 to TRBJ2-7, with 8 bases that match TRBD2. From germline, CDR1 is GTSNPN and CDR2 SVGIG (reference sequence). The CDR3 spans 16 residues. Unmatched junction bases numbered 9, after V lost 0 bases and J lost 2 bases. DNA of the CDR3: TGTGCCTGGAGTGTACGGGCGGGGGGCCGCGCCTACGAGCAGTACTTC. Residues: CAWSVRAGGRAYEQYF.

CDR3 DNA sequence: TGTGCCAGCAGAATACAGGGGGCGCGCGAGCAGTACTTC. Protein sequence: CASRIQGAREQYF. The chain combines TRBV6-5 with TRBJ2-7; 9 bases align to TRBD1. V lost 6 bases to trimming and J lost 6 bases; unmatched junction nucleotides: 6. This CDR3 has 13 amino acids. The germline gives CDR1 MNHEY, CDR2 SVGAGI.

The table lists this clone with a count of one. The chain combines TRBV6-1 with TRBJ1-2; 10 bases align to TRBD1. The germline V gene encodes CDR1 MNHNS and CDR2 SASEGT. V gave up 6 bases and J gave up 7 bases; unmatched junction bases: 11. This CDR3 is 15 amino acids long. DNA for the CDR3: TGTGCCAGCAGATTAAAAGGGACAGGGGAGGGTGGCTACACCTTC. Amino acid sequence: CASRLKGTGEGGYTF.

The table lists this clone with a count of one. The chain employs TRBV7-6 and TRBJ2-2; 14 bases are a match to TRBD2. This CDR3 has 18 residues. Unmatched junction bases numbered 5, after V lost 5 bases and J lost 0 bases. Germline assignment: CDR1 SGHVS and CDR2 FNYEAQ. The CDR3: CASSIGLAGGSNTGELFF. CDR3 sequence (DNA): TGTGCCAGCAGCATTGGACTAGCGGGGGGCTCGAACACCGGGGAGCTGTTTTTT.

The rearrangement links TRBV6-5 to TRBJ1-1; D is undetermined. Trimming cost V 0 bases and J 7 bases, with 12 bases left between them. Looked up from germline, CDR1 is MNHEY and CDR2 is SVGAGI. The CDR3 spans 14 residues. The CDR3 protein is CASSYSGDPNEAFF. Written as DNA, the CDR3 is TGTGCCAGCAGTTACTCGGGTGATCCTAATGAAGCTTTCTTT.

This chain links TRBV18 with TRBJ1-2; 10 bases align to TRBD1. The CDR3 has 15 residues. V lost 6 bases and J lost 3; bases outside the gene matches: 7. Germline V gene sequence: CDR1 KGHSH, CDR2 LQKENI. CDR3 residues: CASSVWDRGDYGYTF. CDR3 bases: TGTGCCAGCTCCGTATGGGACAGGGGAGACTATGGCTACACCTTC.

The chain recombines TRBV5-5 with TRBJ1-5; weak D call: TRBD1 (6 bases). V was pared by 0 bases and J by 4 bases, with 14 bases between. Germline V gene lookup returns CDR1 SGHKS and CDR2 YYEKEE (reference sequence). The CDR3 has 16 residues. DNA for the CDR3: TGTGCCAGCAGCTTGGAGCTAAGGACAGCGAATCAGCCCCAGCATTTT. Amino acids: CASSLELRTANQPQHF.

The chain employs TRBV10-3 and TRBJ1-2; D is undetermined. The V and J ends lost 6 bases and 7 bases respectively, with 12 bases between them. Per germline, CDR1 ENHRY and CDR2 SYGVKD. The CDR3 totals 12 residues. CDR3 in amino acids: CAIRPTRFGYTF. Here the CDR3 DNA reads TGTGCCATCAGACCGACTAGGTTTGGCTACACCTTC.

J is TRBJ2-1 and V is TRBV5-4; 13 bases align to TRBD2. The ends lost 5 bases at V and 7 bases at J; junction bases unmatched: 3. Germline assignment: CDR1 SGHNT and CDR2 YYREEE (reference sequence). CDR3 size: 14 residues. This CDR3 reads CASRLAGGPNEQFF. CDR3 in DNA: TGTGCCAGCAGACTAGCGGGGGGGCCGAATGAGCAGTTCTTC.

The chain has TRBV10-3 and TRBJ2-2; 8 nucleotides agree with TRBD2. Germline values: CDR1 ENHRY, CDR2 SYGVKD. This CDR3 comprises 17 residues. V shed 0 bases, J shed 5 bases, and the junction held 8 bases outside the gene matches. CDR3 coding DNA: TGTGCCATCAGTGAGTCTTCGGGGGGGCGGCGGACCGGGGAGCTGTTTTTT. Residues: CAISESSGGRRTGELFF.

The table lists this clone with a count of one. V is TRBV9 and J is TRBJ1-5, with D uncertain. V gave up 2 bases and J gave up 5 bases, with 8 bases separating them. This CDR3 is 13 amino acids long. Germline V gives CDR1 SGDLS, CDR2 YYNGEE. Written as DNA, the CDR3 is TGTGCCAGCAGCGTTTATGATGATCAGCCCCAGCATTTT. Protein sequence: CASSVYDDQPQHF. Combining the CDR3 with reference TRBV9 and TRBJ1-5 gives the whole variable domain DSGVTQTPKHLITATGQRVTLRCSPRSGDLSVYWYQQSLDQGLQFLIQYYNGEERAKGNILERFSAQQFPDLHSELNLSSLELGDSALYFCASSVYDDQPQHFGDGTRLSIL.

This clone was seen more than once but under ten times. The J gene is TRBJ1-5, the V gene TRBV6-5; D is perhaps TRBD1 (5 bases). The V end lost 0 bases, the J end lost 6 bases, and 12 bases lay between the germline ends. The CDR3 spans 15 residues. Per germline, CDR1 MNHEY and CDR2 SVGAGI. CDR3 DNA: TGTGCCAGCAGTTACTCGGAGGGGTTGGGTCAGCCCCAGCATTTT. Encoded protein: CASSYSEGLGQPQHF.

The chain uses TRBV10-3 and TRBJ2-7, with D perhaps TRBD1 or TRBD2 (6 bases each). The V end was cut by 4 bases, the J end by 3 bases, with 19 bases between. The CDR3 contains 16 residues. The germline V gene has CDR1 ENHRY and CDR2 SYGVKD. The CDR3 loop is CAISGGPLGGDYEQYF. The CDR3 DNA reads as TGTGCCATCAGTGGAGGACCCTTGGGGGGCGACTACGAGCAGTACTTC.

This rearrangement joins TRBV11-2 to TRBJ2-7; tentatively, D is TRBD2 (6 bases). The V gene's germline CDR1 is SGHAT and CDR2 FQNNGV. This CDR3 is 12 amino acids long. V was pared by 5 bases and J by 4 bases, with 9 bases between. The CDR3 nucleotides read TGTGCCAGCAGCCCGGGAGATTACGAGCAGTACTTC. Its translation is CASSPGDYEQYF.

This rearrangement joins TRBV7-9 to TRBJ1-2, with a tentative D call TRBD1 (6 bases). The CDR3 is made up of 16 amino acids. CDR1 and CDR2 from the germline V gene are SEHNR and FQNEAQ (reference sequence). Trimming cost V 5 bases and J 1 base, with 17 bases left between them. CDR3 in amino acids: CASSADYREDNYGYTF. CDR3 DNA: TGTGCCAGCAGCGCAGACTACAGGGAGGATAACTATGGCTACACCTTC.

The genes are TRBV27 and TRBJ1-5; no reliable D call. The V end lost 7 bases, the J end lost 0 bases, and 13 bases lay between the germline ends. The CDR3 loop spans 15 amino acids. Per germline, CDR1 MNHEY and CDR2 SMNVEV (reference sequence). The CDR3 sequence is CASNAGTYSNQPQHF. CDR3 DNA: TGTGCCAGCAATGCAGGCACCTATAGCAATCAGCCCCAGCATTTT.

In its sample, this clone was seen once. V gene TRBV7-8 combines with J gene TRBJ1-5, with unresolved D. This CDR3 is 16 amino acids long. CDR1 is SGHVS, CDR2 FQNEAQ, per germline. V lost 1 base and J lost 0, with 10 bases in between. The CDR3 DNA is TGTGCCAGCAGCTTAGTTGGGTCCCTTAGCAATCAGCCCCAGCATTTT. Protein: CASSLVGSLSNQPQHF.

The CDR3 bases are TGTGCCAGCAGTTACGGGGGGACTGAAGCTTTCTTT. Translated: CASSYGGTEAFF. The gene calls are TRBV27 and TRBJ1-1, with D perhaps TRBD1 (5 bases). The length of the CDR3 is 12 residues. Trimming shortened V by 4 bases and J by 5 bases, and 8 bases separated the two germline ends. Germline V lookup: CDR1 MNHEY, CDR2 SMNVEV (reference sequence).

The chain joins TRBV5-6 to TRBJ2-5; 7 bases are a match to TRBD2. The last part of the DNA fits TRBJ2-7 better; the J call may be wrong. The CDR3 totals 14 residues. CDR1 and CDR2 from the germline V gene are SGHDT and YYEEEE. CDR3 sequence: CASSLSGVPYEQYF. In DNA form, the CDR3 reads TGTGCCAGCAGCTTGAGCGGGGTCCCCTACGAGCAGTACTTC.

The rearrangement links TRBV6-4 to TRBJ1-1, with a weak D call TRBD1 (6 bases). There are 13 residues in the CDR3. Trimming shortened V by 2 bases and J by 3 bases, and 7 bases separated the two germline ends. Germline CDR1 MRHNA, CDR2 SNTAGT. The CDR3 is CASSDGGYTEAFF. In DNA form, the CDR3 reads TGTGCCAGCAGTGACGGGGGCTACACTGAAGCTTTCTTT.

The V gene is TRBV27, the J gene TRBJ1-2; D possibly corresponds to TRBD1 (5 bases). Germline CDR1 reads MNHEY; CDR2 reads SMNVEV (reference sequence). The CDR3 is 15 residues long. Between the trimmed V and J ends, which lost 2 bases and 4 bases, there was a span of 14 bases. The CDR3 DNA reads as TGTGCCAGCAGTTTAGATTGGGGCGGGGTCTATGGCTACACCTTC. Amino acid sequence: CASSLDWGGVYGYTF.

The J gene is TRBJ2-7, the V gene TRBV30; 9 bases map to TRBD1. Trimming at V came to 2 bases and at J to 5 bases, leaving 4 bases not matched to a gene. The CDR3 runs 13 residues. The germline gives CDR1 GTSNPN, CDR2 SVGIG (reference sequence). The CDR3 DNA reads as TGTGCCTGGAGTCTGGGACAGGGTAACGAGCAGTACTTC. The encoded protein is CAWSLGQGNEQYF.

This chain connects TRBV27 to TRBJ2-7; D perhaps matches TRBD1 (5 bases). CDR1 and CDR2 (germline): MNHEY, SMNVEV (reference sequence). V dropped 2 bases and J dropped 2 bases, with 10 bases sitting between them. CDR3 length: 14 amino acids. CDR3 sequence: CASSLQGPPYEQYF. The CDR3 DNA follows: TGTGCCAGCAGTTTACAGGGTCCACCCTACGAGCAGTACTTC.

The V gene is TRBV4-3, the J gene TRBJ2-5, with TRBD2 identical over 8 bases. The CDR3 has 15 residues. Germline V gene data show CDR1 as LGHNA and CDR2 as YSLEER. With 1 base clipped from V and 2 bases from J, the junction kept 3 bases outside the gene matches. Here the CDR3 DNA reads TGCGCCAGCAGCCAAGCGGGGGGGCTTCAAGAGACCCAGTACTTC. It is translated as CASSQAGGLQETQYF.

The chain joins TRBV7-9 to TRBJ2-3; no firm D call. The CDR3 consists of 12 residues. The germline V and J ends were trimmed by 4 bases and 6 bases, with 8 bases remaining between them. The germline CDR1 and CDR2 sequences are SEHNR and FQNEAQ (reference sequence). In nucleotides, the CDR3 is TGTGCCAGCAGCTCCTCAGGTGATACGCAGTATTTT. Its protein is CASSSSGDTQYF.

The V and J genes are TRBV30 and TRBJ2-7; maybe TRBD2 (6 bases). The ends were cut back, 2 bases at V and 3 bases at J, with 14 bases in the middle. Germline V gene lookup returns CDR1 GTSNPN and CDR2 SVGIG (reference sequence). The CDR3 runs to 14 residues. CDR3 sequence: CAWSPSTRFYEQYF. As DNA, the CDR3 is TGTGCCTGGAGTCCATCGACTAGGTTCTACGAGCAGTACTTC.